The source of this T cell receptor (beta chain) is a study of T cells after yellow fever vaccination (dated by TCRdb to between 2018 and 2021). About the investigation overall: Libraries from fractions with low cell numbers were prepared with the SMART-Seq v4 Ultra Low Input RNA kit. Two healthy male donors, one aged 18 to 30 and one aged 30 to 39 years, made up the cohort. To follow T-cell clones before and after primary and booster YFV17D yellow fever vaccination, bulk TCR alpha and beta repertoires were sequenced over time. Blood samples were taken at several timepoints before and after primary and secondary immunization, and bulk PBMC replicates and cell subsets were isolated.

The treatment or condition label, as the study defines it: live attenuated yellow fever vaccine strain. A standard Ficoll-Paque protocol was used to isolate PBMCs from peripheral blood. CD4 and CD8 T-cell fractions were isolated with Dynabeads CD4 and CD8 positive selection kits. TriZol was used to extract RNA from bulk PBMCs, CD4 and CD8 fractions, and dextramer-positive and dextramer-negative fractions. Sequencing was carried out with an Illumina NovaSeq 6000. TCR cDNA was made using 5'RACE template switching, a step that added a universal primer site and unique molecular identifiers. Priming for cDNA synthesis came from both the TCR alpha and TCR beta constant segments. Library amplification involved two PCR steps, and the second step added sample barcodes and sequencing adapters. Sequencing of libraries was done on Illumina HiSeq 2500 (2x100 bp) or NovaSeq (2x150 bp). The original pipeline was this. Demultiplexing of reads and collapsing into UMI consensus sequences were performed with MIGEC, and V(D)J alignment was carried out with MiXCR. Using edgeR on replicate PBMC samples, clonotypes were called vaccine-responding if FDR was below 0.01 and the log2 fold change was above 5 up to day 15. Each bulk clonotype was labeled CD4 or CD8 based on which sequenced repertoire, CD4 or CD8, contained the clonotype at higher abundance. TCRdb reanalyzed the raw reads on its own, using fastp at Q25 for trimming and MiXCR for clone calling, and kept in-frame beta chains. Every entry covers one CDR3 protein and lists the most common genes and DNA from its rows. The authors' filters were not applied to this entry. The sample table records some 170,000 distinct CDR3 sequences; over 7% of these occur just once. The ten top clones hold about a third of the sample.

There are a few counts of this clonotype. What this receptor recognizes is not known. Base qualities are not at hand, and no much larger clone is one base apart. The paper's findings and limits, for the study overall: After the booster, most clones that had expanded after primary vaccination were detected again (around 97% of CD4 and about 88% of CD8), suggesting broad maintenance of memory. A small share of clonotypes occurred in both CD4 and CD8 compartments, likely arising from convergent recombination. Because the study included only a couple of donors, the extent to which the findings can be generalized is limited. Because abundant contaminating clonotypes from the bulk population could be contained in FACS-sorted repertoires, computational filtering was required. Compared with the primary T-cell response, the secondary T-cell response was weaker but faster, peaking on day 5 rather than day 15.

Based on the germline V gene, the CDR1 and CDR2 sequences are SGHTA and FQGNSA. V lost 5 bases and J lost 1 base; the stretch between them is 8 bases long. Taken from cysteine to phenylalanine, the CDR3 has 13 residues. The CDR3 DNA has 39 bases and is translated from base 1. The source is a man between 18 and 35 years old who received the YFV17D yellow fever vaccine. The chain was built from TRBV7-2 and TRBJ2-5; the D gene is not confidently resolved. Sample: CD8+ T cells sorted from PBMCs, taken 45 days after the yellow fever booster vaccination. The DNA sequence reads TGTGCCAGCAGCCTCCGGCCCCAAGAGACCCAGTACTTC. Its protein is CASSLRPQETQYF.